The present entry profiles one T cell receptor beta chain with its context. These data are taken from a study of blood T cell repertoires in COVID-19. In the study overall: Researchers got acute and convalescent COVID-19 samples from the United States, Italy and Spain. The analysed material was cDNA or gDNA that came from T cells, B-cell-depleted T cells, or PBMCs.

V was clipped by 3 bases and J by 2 bases; unmatched bases: 3. CDR1 and CDR2 from the germline V gene are ENHRY and SYGVKD. The length of the CDR3 is 14 residues. While infection was still active, Seattle patients were enrolled and then followed longitudinally. As originally analysed: How many nucleated cells were present was estimated from reference gene primer amplification. Libraries were prepared by immunoSEQ multiplex PCR; TCRdb keeps only in-frame clonotypes and omits some of them. The DNA gave D and trimming, while V, J and clone size come from that table. The sample includes under 95,000 clones, around 85% seen only once; the top ten take less than 4%.

The sequenced sample consisted of peripheral blood. The chain combines TRBV10-3 with TRBJ1-2; TRBD1 matches 7 bases. The origin of this receptor is an elderly woman with COVID-19, enrolled during active disease. The DNA for the CDR3 is TGTGCCATCAGTGATACAGGGGAAAACTATGGCTACACCTTC. Translated, it gives CAISDTGENYGYTF.